One and the same sample provided the 17 T cell receptor beta chains below, sequenced in a study of blood T cell repertoires in COVID-19 (dated by TCRdb to the early 2020s). Libraries were constructed by the immunoSEQ multiplex PCR assay. In its TCRdb copy, this immuneACCESS table keeps in-frame sequences only and misses some clones. Where compared with another copy, unresolved V genes explain less than half of these, and the others have no known cause. The sample yields approximately 470,000 clones; over 75% were counted once. The top ten clonotypes cover 3.2% of the sample. The sample comprised peripheral blood. All receptors come from a human donor in a cohort sampled during active COVID-19.

This clone was seen many times. V and J are TRBV7-8 and TRBJ2-7; TRBD1 is a possible D gene (5 bases). The V end lost 3 bases, the J end lost 3 bases, and 9 bases lay between the germline ends. The CDR3 contains 13 residues. Looked up from germline, CDR1 is SGHVS and CDR2 is FQNEAQ. The chain's CDR3 is CASSFQGVYEQYF. The CDR3 DNA sequence: TGTGCCAGCAGCTTCCAGGGCGTCTACGAGCAGTACTTC.

The rearrangement uses TRBV9 and TRBJ2-1; 11 bases line up with TRBD2. The CDR3 loop spans 18 amino acids. Trimming at V came to 3 bases and at J to 4 bases, leaving 12 bases not matched to a gene. Germline V gene data show CDR1 as SGDLS and CDR2 as YYNGEE. CDR3 sequence (DNA): TGTGCCAGCAGCGCCCCCGTAGCGGGAGGGGGGGGATACAATGAGCAGTTCTTC. Translation gives CASSAPVAGGGGYNEQFF.

The chain carries TRBV12-5 and TRBJ2-5; tentative D call: TRBD1 (6 bases). The V gene lost 6 bases and the J gene lost 4 bases, with 12 bases spanning the gap. The CDR3 totals 13 residues. CDR1 and CDR2 from the germline V gene are LGHNT and FRNRAP. The CDR3 DNA reads TGTGCTAGTGGCCGTTGGGGGCCAGAGACCCAGTACTTC. Protein sequence: CASGRWGPETQYF.

This chain uses TRBV5-5 with TRBJ1-2; 8 nucleotides line up with TRBD1. Germline-derived CDR1 and CDR2 are SGHKS and YYEKEE (reference sequence). V lost 4 bases to trimming and J lost 3 bases; unmatched junction nucleotides: 5. The CDR3 sequence is 14 residues long. The CDR3 DNA reads TGTGCCAGCAGCATGGGACAGGACTACTATGGCTACACCTTC. Its protein product is CASSMGQDYYGYTF.

V usage is TRBV19 and J usage is TRBJ1-2, with D perhaps TRBD1 (5 bases). The V gene's germline CDR1 is LNHDA and CDR2 SQIVND (reference sequence). Deletions cut 5 bases from V and 8 bases from J, with 24 bases between. This CDR3 is 16 amino acids long. The DNA of the CDR3 is TGTGCCAGTAGTTTCCCACCGGGACTCGAAGCGCGGGGCTACACCTTC. Translated, it gives CASSFPPGLEARGYTF.

The V call is TRBV30, the J call TRBJ1-5; no clear D. CDR3 length equals 13 residues. Trimming stripped 1 base from V and 1 base from J, with 5 bases between. Germline assignment: CDR1 GTSNPN and CDR2 SVGIG (reference sequence). The CDR3 region has the DNA TGTGCCTGGAGTGACGGGAGCAATCAGCCCCAGCATTTT. Encoded protein: CAWSDGSNQPQHF. The full variable domain, in which reference TRBV30 and TRBJ1-5 provide the parts outside the CDR3, is SQTIHQWPATLVQPVGSPLSLECTVEGTSNPNLYWYRQAAGRGLQLLFYSVGIGQISSEVPQNLSASRPQDRQFILSSKKLLLSDSGFYLCAWSDGSNQPQHFGDGTRLSIL.

This chain uses TRBV5-1 with TRBJ2-1, with 14 positions matching TRBD2. Trimming cost V 4 bases and J 9 bases; bases outside gene matches: 6. The V gene's germline CDR1 is SGHRS and CDR2 YFSETQ. CDR3 size: 15 residues. The CDR3 loop reads CASSTGLAGDSEQFF. Here the CDR3 DNA reads TGCGCCAGCAGCACGGGACTAGCGGGAGACAGTGAGCAGTTCTTC.

This chain connects TRBV15 to TRBJ2-3, with a weak D call TRBD2 (6 bases). CDR1 LNHNV and CDR2 YYDKDF come from the germline V gene (reference sequence). CDR3 length: 15 amino acids. V was clipped by 0 bases and J by 4 bases, with 11 bases between them. In DNA form, the CDR3 reads TGTGCCACCAGCAGAGATGCGGGAATGCCAGATACGCAGTATTTT. Its translation is CATSRDAGMPDTQYF.

This chain uses TRBV4-1 with TRBJ2-1; TRBD2 matches 9 bases. J lost 7 bases, V lost 1 base, and 11 bases had no gene match. The CDR3 has 17 amino acids. The germline V gene has CDR1 MGHRA and CDR2 YSYEKL. CDR3 DNA: TGCGCCAGCAGCCAAGGAATGGCACGCGGGAGGGGAAATGAGCAGTTCTTC. Protein product: CASSQGMARGRGNEQFF.

The chain has TRBV20-1 and TRBJ1-1; D is undetermined. V was cut by 3 bases and J by 1 base, with 6 bases left in between. This CDR3 is 12 amino acids long. Germline CDR1 reads DFQATT; CDR2 reads SNEGSKA (reference sequence). The CDR3 sequence: CSASLGNTEAFF. CDR3 bases: TGCAGTGCTAGTCTCGGGAACACTGAAGCTTTCTTT.

This chain uses TRBV10-3 with TRBJ2-7; 10 bases match TRBD2. V lost 7 bases and J lost 7; bases outside the gene matches: 16. The CDR3 covers 16 residues. In germline, CDR1 is ENHRY, CDR2 SYGVKD. CDR3 DNA: TGTGCCATCACCCCTGAGGGAGCGGGAGGGACCGGGGAGCAGTACTTC. This encodes CAITPEGAGGTGEQYF.

The chain joins TRBV5-8 to TRBJ1-1; tentative D call: TRBD1 (5 bases). This CDR3 region has 15 residues. The V gene's germline CDR1 is SGHTS and CDR2 YDEGEE. V was trimmed by 6 bases and J by 1 base, leaving 16 bases between them. This CDR3 reads CASTTRAGPNTEAFF. CDR3 in DNA: TGTGCCAGCACTACTCGAGCGGGGCCGAACACTGAAGCTTTCTTT.

The gene calls are TRBV6-5 and TRBJ2-7, with D tentatively TRBD2 (5 bases). This CDR3 region has 14 residues. V lost 7 bases, J lost 1 base, and 14 bases lay in between. In germline, CDR1 is MNHEY, CDR2 SVGAGI. CDR3: CASMRAYPSYEQYF. CDR3 nucleotides: TGTGCCAGCATGAGGGCTTATCCGTCCTACGAGCAGTACTTC.

This clone occurred once. V usage is TRBV25-1 and J usage is TRBJ2-3, with D uncertain. The CDR3 sequence is 14 residues long. V lost 3 bases and J lost 6, with 13 bases in between. The germline V gene encodes CDR1 MGHDK and CDR2 SYGVNS. The CDR3 sequence is CASSDFSETDTQYF. The CDR3 DNA reads TGTGCCAGCAGTGATTTTAGTGAAACGGATACGCAGTATTTT.

This chain joins TRBV24-1 and TRBJ2-5; 8 nucleotides align to TRBD1. The CDR3 runs to 13 residues. Germline V gene lookup returns CDR1 KGHDR and CDR2 SFDVKD. V was pared by 6 bases and J by 6 bases, with 5 bases of the junction left unmatched. CDR3 bases: TGTGCCACCAGTCCAGGGGGCGCCCAGACCCAGTACTTC. Translated: CATSPGGAQTQYF.

V gene TRBV5-4 combines with J gene TRBJ2-5; 8 positions agree with TRBD2. This CDR3 spans 15 amino acids. V lost 4 bases and J lost 5; bases outside the gene matches: 10. Germline V gene data show CDR1 as SGHNT and CDR2 as YYREEE (reference sequence). The CDR3: CASSPEMGLGETQYF. CDR3 nucleotides: TGTGCCAGCAGCCCCGAGATGGGACTAGGTGAGACCCAGTACTTC.

The gene calls are TRBV7-9 and TRBJ1-1; D gene uncertain. This CDR3 is built from 14 residues. V was trimmed by 1 base and J by 1 base, leaving 7 bases between them. CDR1 is SEHNR and CDR2 is FQNEAQ in the germline V gene (reference sequence). In DNA, the CDR3 is TGTGCCAGCAGCTTAGTACTACCGAACACTGAAGCTTTCTTT. Translating gives CASSLVLPNTEAFF.